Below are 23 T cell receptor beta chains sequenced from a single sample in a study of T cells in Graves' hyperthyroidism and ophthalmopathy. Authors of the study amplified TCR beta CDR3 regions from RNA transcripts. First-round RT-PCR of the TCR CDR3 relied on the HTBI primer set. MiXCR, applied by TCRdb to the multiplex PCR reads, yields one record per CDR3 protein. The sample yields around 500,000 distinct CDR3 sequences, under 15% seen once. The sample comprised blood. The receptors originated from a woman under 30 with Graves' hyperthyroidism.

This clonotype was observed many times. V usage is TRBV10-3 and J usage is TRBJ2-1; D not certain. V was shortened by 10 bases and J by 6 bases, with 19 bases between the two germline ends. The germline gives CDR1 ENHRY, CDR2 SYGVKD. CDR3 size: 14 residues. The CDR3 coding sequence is TGTGCCAGCGAACGACCACAAAGTCCCAATGAGCAGTTCTTC. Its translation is CASERPQSPNEQFF.

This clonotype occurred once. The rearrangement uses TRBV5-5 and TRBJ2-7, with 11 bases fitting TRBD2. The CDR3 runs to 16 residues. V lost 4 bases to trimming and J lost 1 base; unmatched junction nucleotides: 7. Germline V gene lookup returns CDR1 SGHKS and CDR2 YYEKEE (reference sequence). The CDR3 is CASSPLAGGPSYEQYF. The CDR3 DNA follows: TGTGCCAGCAGCCCGTTAGCGGGGGGGCCTTCCTACGAGCAGTACTTC.

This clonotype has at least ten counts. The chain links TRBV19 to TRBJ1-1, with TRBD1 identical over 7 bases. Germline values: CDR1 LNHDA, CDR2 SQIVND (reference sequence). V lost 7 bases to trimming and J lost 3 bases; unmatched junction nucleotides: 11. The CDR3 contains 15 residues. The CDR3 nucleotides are TGTGCCAGTACCGAGCCCAGACAGGGTCACACTGAAGCTTTCTTT. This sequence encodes CASTEPRQGHTEAFF.

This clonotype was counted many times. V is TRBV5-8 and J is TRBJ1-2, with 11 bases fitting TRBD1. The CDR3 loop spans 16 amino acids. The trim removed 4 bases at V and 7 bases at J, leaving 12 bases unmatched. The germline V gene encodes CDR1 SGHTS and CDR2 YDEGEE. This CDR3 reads CASSLRTGQGARGYTF. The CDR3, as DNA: TGTGCCAGCAGCCTGCGAACCGGACAGGGGGCGCGTGGCTACACCTTC.

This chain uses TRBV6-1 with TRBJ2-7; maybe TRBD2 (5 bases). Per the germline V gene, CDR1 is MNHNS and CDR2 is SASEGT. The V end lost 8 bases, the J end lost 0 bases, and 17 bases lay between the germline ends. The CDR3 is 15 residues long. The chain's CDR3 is CASRPTEAHSYEQYV. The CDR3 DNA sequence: TGTGCCAGCCGACCAACGGAGGCCCACTCCTACGAGCAGTACGTC.

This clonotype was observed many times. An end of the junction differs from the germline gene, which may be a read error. The CDR3 bases are TGTGCCAGCAGTTTAGGGGTGAACACTGAAGCTTTCTTT. It specifies CASSLGVNTEAFF. The rearrangement joins TRBV5-1 to TRBJ1-1; D is perhaps TRBD1 (5 bases). The V gene's germline CDR1 is SGHRS and CDR2 YFSETQ. This CDR3 comprises 13 residues.

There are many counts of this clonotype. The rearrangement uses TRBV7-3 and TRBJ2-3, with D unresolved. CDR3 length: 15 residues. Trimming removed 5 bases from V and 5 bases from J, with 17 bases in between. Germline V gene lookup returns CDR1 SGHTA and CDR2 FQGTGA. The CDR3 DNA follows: TGTGCCAGCAGCCCCTCTCCGGGTTCCAAAGATACGCAGTATTTT. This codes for CASSPSPGSKDTQYF. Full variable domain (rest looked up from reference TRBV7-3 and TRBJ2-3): GAGVSQTPSNKVTEKGKYVELRCDPISGHTALYWYRQSLGQGPEFLIYFQGTGAADDSGLPNDRFFAVRPEGSVSTLKIQRTERGDSAVYLCASSPSPGSKDTQYFGPGTRLTVL.

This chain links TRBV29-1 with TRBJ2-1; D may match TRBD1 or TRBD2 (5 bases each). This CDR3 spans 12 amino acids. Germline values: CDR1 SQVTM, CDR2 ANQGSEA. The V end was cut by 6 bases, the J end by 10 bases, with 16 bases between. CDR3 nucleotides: TGCAGCGTGACGCAAGGGGAGTGGGAGCAGTTCTTC. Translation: CSVTQGEWEQFF.

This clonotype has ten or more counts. The CDR3 reads CASSPYQGVVAYEQYF. The CDR3 nucleotides read TGTGCCAGCTCTCCCTACCAGGGGGTGGTCGCCTACGAGCAGTACTTC. V is TRBV18 and J is TRBJ2-7; TRBD1 matches 7 bases. The germline gives CDR1 KGHSH, CDR2 LQKENI. The trim removed 6 bases at V and 2 bases at J, leaving 13 bases unmatched. The CDR3 covers 16 residues.

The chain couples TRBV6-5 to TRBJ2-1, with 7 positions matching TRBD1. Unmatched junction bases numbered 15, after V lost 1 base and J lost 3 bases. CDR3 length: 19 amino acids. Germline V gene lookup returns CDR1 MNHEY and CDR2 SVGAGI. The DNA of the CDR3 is TGTGCCAGCAGTTACTTAGAACCCGGACAGGCGCCCCTCTACAATGAGCAGTTCTTC. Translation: CASSYLEPGQAPLYNEQFF.

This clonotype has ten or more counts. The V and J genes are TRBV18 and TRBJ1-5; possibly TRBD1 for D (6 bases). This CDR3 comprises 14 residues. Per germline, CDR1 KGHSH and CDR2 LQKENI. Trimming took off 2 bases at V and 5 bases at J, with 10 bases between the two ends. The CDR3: CASSPDPGDQPQHF. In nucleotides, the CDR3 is TGTGCCAGCTCACCAGACCCAGGGGATCAGCCCCAGCATTTT.

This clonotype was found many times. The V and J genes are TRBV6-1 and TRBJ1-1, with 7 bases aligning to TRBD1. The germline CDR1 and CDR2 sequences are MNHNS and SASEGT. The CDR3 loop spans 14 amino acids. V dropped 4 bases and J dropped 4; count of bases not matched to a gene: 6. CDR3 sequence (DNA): TGTGCCAGCAGTGGACTCAGGGGGTCCACTGAAGCTTTCTTT. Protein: CASSGLRGSTEAFF.

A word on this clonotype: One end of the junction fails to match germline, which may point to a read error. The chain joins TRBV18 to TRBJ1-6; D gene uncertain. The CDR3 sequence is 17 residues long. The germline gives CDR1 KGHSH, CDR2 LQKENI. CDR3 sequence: CACSPPPAESYNSPLHF. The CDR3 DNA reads TGTGCCTGCTCACCGCCCCCGGCGGAATCCTATAATTCACCCCTCCACTTT.

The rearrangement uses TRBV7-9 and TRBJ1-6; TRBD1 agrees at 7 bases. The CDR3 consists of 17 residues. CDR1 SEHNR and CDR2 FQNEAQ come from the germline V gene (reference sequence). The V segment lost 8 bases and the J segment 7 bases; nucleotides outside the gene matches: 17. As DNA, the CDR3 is TGTGCCAGCTCTTCTTTCGCAGGGGGGGAATGGAATTCACCCCTCCACTTT. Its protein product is CASSSFAGGEWNSPLHF.

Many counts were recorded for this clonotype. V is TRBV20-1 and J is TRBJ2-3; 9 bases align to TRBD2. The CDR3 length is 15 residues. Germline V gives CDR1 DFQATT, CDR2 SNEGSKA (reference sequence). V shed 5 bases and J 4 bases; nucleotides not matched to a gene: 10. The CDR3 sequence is CSARYSGRMADTQYF. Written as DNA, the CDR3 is TGCAGTGCTCGTTATAGCGGGAGAATGGCAGATACGCAGTATTTT.

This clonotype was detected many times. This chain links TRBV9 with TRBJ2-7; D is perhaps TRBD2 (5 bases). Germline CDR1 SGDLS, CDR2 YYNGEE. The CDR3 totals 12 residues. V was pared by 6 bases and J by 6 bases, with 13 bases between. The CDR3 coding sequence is TGTGCCAGCACGCGGGTAGTTGGCGAGCAGTACTTC. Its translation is CASTRVVGEQYF. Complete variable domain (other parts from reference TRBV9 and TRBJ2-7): DSGVTQTPKHLITATGQRVTLRCSPRSGDLSVYWYQQSLDQGLQFLIQYYNGEERAKGNILERFSAQQFPDLHSELNLSSLELGDSALYFCASTRVVGEQYFGPGTRLTVT.

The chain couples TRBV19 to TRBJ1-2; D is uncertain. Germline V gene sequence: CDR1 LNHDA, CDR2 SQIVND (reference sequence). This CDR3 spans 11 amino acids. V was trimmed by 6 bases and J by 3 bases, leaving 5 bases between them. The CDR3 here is CASRTHYGYTF. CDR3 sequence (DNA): TGTGCCAGTAGGACACACTATGGCTACACCTTC.

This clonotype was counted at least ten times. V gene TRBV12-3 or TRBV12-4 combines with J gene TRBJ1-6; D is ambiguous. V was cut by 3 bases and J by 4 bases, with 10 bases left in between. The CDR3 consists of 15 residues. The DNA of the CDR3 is TGTGCCAGCAGTTTTACTGTAGAATATAATTCACCCCTCCACTTT. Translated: CASSFTVEYNSPLHF.

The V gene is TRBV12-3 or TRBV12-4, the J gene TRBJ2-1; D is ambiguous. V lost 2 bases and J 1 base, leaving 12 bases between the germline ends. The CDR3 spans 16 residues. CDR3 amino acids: CASSLFWVESYNEQFF. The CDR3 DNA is TGTGCCAGCAGTTTATTTTGGGTGGAGTCCTACAATGAGCAGTTCTTC.

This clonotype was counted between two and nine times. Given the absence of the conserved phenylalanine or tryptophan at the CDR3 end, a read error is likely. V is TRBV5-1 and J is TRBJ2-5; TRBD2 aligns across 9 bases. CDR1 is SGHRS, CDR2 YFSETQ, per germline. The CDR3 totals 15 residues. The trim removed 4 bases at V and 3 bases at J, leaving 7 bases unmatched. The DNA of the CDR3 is TGCGCCAGCAGCCCCGAAATAGCGGGAGAAGAGACCCAGTACCTC. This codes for CASSPEIAGEETQYL.

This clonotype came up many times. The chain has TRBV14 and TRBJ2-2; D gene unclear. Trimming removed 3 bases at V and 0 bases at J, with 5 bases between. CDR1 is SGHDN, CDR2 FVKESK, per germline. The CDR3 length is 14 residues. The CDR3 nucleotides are TGTGCCAGCAGCCAGGTGGCGAACACCGGGGAGCTGTTTTTT. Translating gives CASSQVANTGELFF.

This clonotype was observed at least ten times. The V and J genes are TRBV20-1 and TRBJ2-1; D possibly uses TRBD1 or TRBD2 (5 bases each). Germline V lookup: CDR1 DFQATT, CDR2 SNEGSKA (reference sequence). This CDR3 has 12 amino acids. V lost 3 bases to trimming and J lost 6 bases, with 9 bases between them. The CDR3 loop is CSASGGGNEQFF. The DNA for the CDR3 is TGCAGTGCTAGTGGGGGTGGCAATGAGCAGTTCTTC.

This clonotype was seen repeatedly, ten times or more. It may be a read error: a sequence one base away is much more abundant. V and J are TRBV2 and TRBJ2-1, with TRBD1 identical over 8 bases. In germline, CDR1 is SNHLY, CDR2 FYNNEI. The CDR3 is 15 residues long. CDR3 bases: TGTGCCAGCACGATACAGGGGGGAACATACAATGAGCTGTTCTTC. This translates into CASTIQGGTYNELFF.